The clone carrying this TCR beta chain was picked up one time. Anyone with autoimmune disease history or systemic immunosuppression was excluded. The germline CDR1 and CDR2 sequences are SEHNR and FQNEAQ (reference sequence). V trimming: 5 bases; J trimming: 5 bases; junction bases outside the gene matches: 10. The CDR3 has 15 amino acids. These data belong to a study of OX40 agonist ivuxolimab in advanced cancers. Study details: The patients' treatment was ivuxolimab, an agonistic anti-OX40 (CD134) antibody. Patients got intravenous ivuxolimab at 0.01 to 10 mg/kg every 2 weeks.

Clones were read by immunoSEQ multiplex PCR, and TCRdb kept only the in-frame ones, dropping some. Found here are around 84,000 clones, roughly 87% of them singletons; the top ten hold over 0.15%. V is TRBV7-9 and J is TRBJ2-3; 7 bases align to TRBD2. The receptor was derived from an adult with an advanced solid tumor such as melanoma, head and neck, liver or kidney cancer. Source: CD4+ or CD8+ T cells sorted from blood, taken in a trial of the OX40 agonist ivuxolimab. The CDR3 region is CASSTRAGTGDTQYF. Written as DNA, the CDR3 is TGTGCCAGCAGCACGAGAGCGGGGACGGGAGATACGCAGTATTTT.